These 6 T cell receptor beta chains were sequenced from one sample in a study of shared clonotypes between healthy human individuals. Sequenced by immunoSEQ multiplex PCR; TCRdb stores in-frame clones only, minus some. The table records roughly 2.2 million clones, roughly 90% of them present only once. Material: naive CD4+ T cells from PBMCs. Specified subset: CD45RA+ positively selected. The source is a man between 18 and 29 years old in good health. Some clones in this sample may be carry-over from other donors' samples.

Details on this clone: This specimen includes other DNA sequences encoding the same CDR3. The chain employs TRBV7-3 and TRBJ1-1; no clear D gene. Germline V gene data show CDR1 as SGHTA and CDR2 as FQGTGA. V was clipped by 6 bases and J by 3 bases, with 8 bases between them. This CDR3 has 12 amino acids. CDR3 bases: TGTGCCAGCAGTTTCTCTTACACTGAAGCTTTCTTT. Amino acids: CASSFSYTEAFF.

The chain combines TRBV7-9 with TRBJ2-3; D not certain. This CDR3 has 14 amino acids. The ends were cut back, 5 bases at V and 2 bases at J, with 11 bases in the middle. Per germline, CDR1 SEHNR and CDR2 FQNEAQ (reference sequence). CDR3 region: CASSDGPSTDTQYF. The CDR3, as DNA: TGTGCCAGCAGCGACGGTCCCTCCACAGATACGCAGTATTTT.

V and J are TRBV5-1 and TRBJ2-3; D is possibly TRBD2 (5 bases). Germline V lookup: CDR1 SGHRS, CDR2 YFSETQ. V was pared by 3 bases and J by 4 bases, with 15 bases between. The CDR3 has 15 amino acids. The CDR3 nucleotides read TGCGCCAGCAGCTGGACCGGGATGGGGTCAGATACGCAGTATTTT. Protein product: CASSWTGMGSDTQYF.

V is TRBV25-1 and J is TRBJ2-7; 10 bases line up with TRBD1. Germline assignment: CDR1 MGHDK and CDR2 SYGVNS. The CDR3 spans 15 residues. The V and J ends lost 3 bases and 5 bases, in that order; junction bases with no gene match: 7. The CDR3 DNA reads TGTGCCAGCAGTGACACGGGACAGGGGCCGAACGAGCAGTACTTC. This sequence encodes CASSDTGQGPNEQYF.

V gene TRBV7-8 combines with J gene TRBJ1-3, with a tentative D call TRBD1 (6 bases). The CDR3 runs 19 residues. Between the trimmed V and J ends, which lost 1 base and 3 bases, there was a span of 22 bases. CDR1 and CDR2 from the germline V gene are SGHVS and FQNEAQ. CDR3 amino acids: CASSLEQGNSYSGGNTIYF. CDR3 DNA sequence: TGTGCCAGCAGCTTAGAACAGGGTAACTCGTATTCGGGTGGAAACACCATATATTTT.

The rearrangement joins TRBV28 to TRBJ2-2; D possibly corresponds to TRBD2 (6 bases). V lost 6 bases to trimming and J lost 2 bases, with 13 bases between them. The germline CDR1 and CDR2 sequences are MDHEN and SYDVKM. The CDR3 extends over 15 amino acids. CDR3 DNA: TGTGCCAGCAGCCCGGGAGCGATTAACACCGGGGAGCTGTTTTTT. Translating it yields CASSPGAINTGELFF.